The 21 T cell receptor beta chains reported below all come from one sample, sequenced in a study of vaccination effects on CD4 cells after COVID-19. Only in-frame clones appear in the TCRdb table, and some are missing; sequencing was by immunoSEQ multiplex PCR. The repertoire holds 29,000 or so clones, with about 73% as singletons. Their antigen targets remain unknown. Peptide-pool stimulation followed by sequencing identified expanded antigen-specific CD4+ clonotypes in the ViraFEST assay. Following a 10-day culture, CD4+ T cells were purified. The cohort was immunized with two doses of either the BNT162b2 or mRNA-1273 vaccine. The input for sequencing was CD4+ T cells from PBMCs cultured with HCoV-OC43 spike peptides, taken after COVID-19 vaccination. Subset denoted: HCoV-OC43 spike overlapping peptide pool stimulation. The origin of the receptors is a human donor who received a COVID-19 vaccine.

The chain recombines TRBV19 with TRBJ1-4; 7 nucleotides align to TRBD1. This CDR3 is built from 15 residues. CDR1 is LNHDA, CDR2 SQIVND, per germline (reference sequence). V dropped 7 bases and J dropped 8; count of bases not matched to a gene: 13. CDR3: CASTLNYRGGEKLFF. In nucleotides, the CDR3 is TGTGCCAGTACACTTAATTACAGGGGAGGGGAAAAACTGTTTTTT.

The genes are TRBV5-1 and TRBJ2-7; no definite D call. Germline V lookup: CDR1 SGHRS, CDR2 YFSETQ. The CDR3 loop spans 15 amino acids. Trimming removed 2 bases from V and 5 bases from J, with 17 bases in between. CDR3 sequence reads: CASSLPAGDFHEQYF. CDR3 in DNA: TGCGCCAGCAGCTTACCAGCCGGCGACTTCCACGAGCAGTACTTC.

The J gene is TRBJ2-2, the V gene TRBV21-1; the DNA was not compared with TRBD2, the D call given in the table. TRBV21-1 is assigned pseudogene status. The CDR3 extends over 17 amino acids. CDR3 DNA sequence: TGTGCCAGCAGTAGTCCTTGGGGAAGGGGGAGGGTCGGGGAGCTGTTTTTT. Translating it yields CASSSPWGRGRVGELFF.

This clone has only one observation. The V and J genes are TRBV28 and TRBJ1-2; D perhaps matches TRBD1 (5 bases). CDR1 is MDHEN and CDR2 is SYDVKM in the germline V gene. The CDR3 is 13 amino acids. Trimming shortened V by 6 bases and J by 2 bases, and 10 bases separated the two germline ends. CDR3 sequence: CASSQGSNYGYTF. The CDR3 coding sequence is TGTGCCAGCAGCCAGGGCTCAAACTATGGCTACACCTTC.

The CDR3 region is CASSQDPPTAGGNNEQFF. In nucleotides, the CDR3 is TGTGCCAGCAGCCAAGATCCGCCAACCGCGGGGGGTAACAATGAGCAGTTCTTC. V usage is TRBV4-2 and J usage is TRBJ2-1; TRBD2 agrees at 8 bases. Trimming took 0 bases from V and 5 from J; bases not matched to a gene: 12. Germline CDR1 LGHNA, CDR2 YNFKEQ. The CDR3 is 18 residues long.

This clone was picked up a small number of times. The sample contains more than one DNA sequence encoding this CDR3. The CDR3 reads CASSQDRGQEKLFF. The CDR3 DNA reads TGCGCCAGCAGCCAAGATCGAGGACAGGAAAAACTGTTTTTT. The V call is TRBV4-1, the J call TRBJ1-4; weak D call: TRBD1 (6 bases). V was cut by 0 bases and J by 8 bases, with 10 bases left in between. The CDR3 loop spans 14 amino acids. The germline V gene encodes CDR1 MGHRA and CDR2 YSYEKL.

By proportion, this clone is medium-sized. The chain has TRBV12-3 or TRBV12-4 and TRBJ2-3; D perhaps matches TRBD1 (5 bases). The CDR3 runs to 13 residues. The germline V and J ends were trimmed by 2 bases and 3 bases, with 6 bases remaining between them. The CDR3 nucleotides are TGTGCCAGCAGTTTAAGGGGAACAGATACGCAGTATTTT. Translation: CASSLRGTDTQYF.

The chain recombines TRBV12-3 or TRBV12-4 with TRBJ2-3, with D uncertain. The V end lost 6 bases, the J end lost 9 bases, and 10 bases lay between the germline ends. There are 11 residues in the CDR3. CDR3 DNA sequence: TGTGCCAGCAGGGGTGGTAGGACGCAGTATTTT. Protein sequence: CASRGGRTQYF.

CDR3 residues: CASSADRGHPSFSYEQYF. The CDR3 nucleotides are TGTGCCAGCAGTGCGGACAGGGGGCACCCCTCGTTCTCCTACGAGCAGTACTTC. The gene calls are TRBV5-4 and TRBJ2-7; TRBD1 matches 11 bases. This CDR3 spans 18 amino acids. Germline CDR1 SGHNT, CDR2 YYREEE (reference sequence). The V gene end was trimmed by 5 bases and the J gene end by 0 bases; junction bases not matched to a gene: 13.

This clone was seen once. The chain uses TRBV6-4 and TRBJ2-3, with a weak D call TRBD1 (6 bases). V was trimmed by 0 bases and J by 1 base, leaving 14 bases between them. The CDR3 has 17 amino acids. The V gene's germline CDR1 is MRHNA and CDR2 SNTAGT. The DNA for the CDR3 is TGTGCCAGCAGTGACTCTCGATCGCAGGGGCGCACAGATACGCAGTATTTT. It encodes CASSDSRSQGRTDTQYF.

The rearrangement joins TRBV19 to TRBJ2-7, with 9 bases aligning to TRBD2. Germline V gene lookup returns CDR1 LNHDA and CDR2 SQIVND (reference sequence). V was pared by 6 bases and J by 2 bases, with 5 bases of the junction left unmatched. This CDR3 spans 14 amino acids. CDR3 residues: CASRAGGPTYEQYF. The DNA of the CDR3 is TGTGCCAGTAGGGCGGGGGGGCCAACCTACGAGCAGTACTTC.

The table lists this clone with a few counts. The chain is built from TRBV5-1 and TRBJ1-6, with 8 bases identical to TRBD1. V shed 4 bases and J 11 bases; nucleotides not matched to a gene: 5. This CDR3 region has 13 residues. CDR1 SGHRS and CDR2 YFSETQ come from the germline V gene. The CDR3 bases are TGCGCCAGCAGCCTGGGACAGGCGGCACCCCTCCACTTT. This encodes CASSLGQAAPLHF.

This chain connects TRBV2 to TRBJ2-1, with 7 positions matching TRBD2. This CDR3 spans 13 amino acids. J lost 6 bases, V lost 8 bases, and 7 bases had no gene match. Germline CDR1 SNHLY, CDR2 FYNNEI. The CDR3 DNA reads TGTGCCAGCGGGAGGGCCCTGAGCAATGAGCAGTTCTTC. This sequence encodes CASGRALSNEQFF.

CDR3 coding DNA: TGTGCCAGGAAAAACAGGGTTAATACCTACAATGAGCAGTTCTTC. Residues: CARKNRVNTYNEQFF. This chain joins TRBV2 and TRBJ2-1; tentative D call: TRBD1 (6 bases). Trimming left V 9 bases short and J 2 bases short, with 17 bases between. Germline lookup yields CDR1 SNHLY and CDR2 FYNNEI. This CDR3 has 15 amino acids. Based on the CDR3 plus reference TRBV2 and TRBJ2-1, the full variable domain is EPEVTQTPSHQVTQMGQEVILRCVPISNHLYFYWYRQILGQKVEFLVSFYNNEISEKSEIFDDQFSVERPDGSNFTLKIRSTKLEDSAMYFCARKNRVNTYNEQFFGPGTRLTVL.

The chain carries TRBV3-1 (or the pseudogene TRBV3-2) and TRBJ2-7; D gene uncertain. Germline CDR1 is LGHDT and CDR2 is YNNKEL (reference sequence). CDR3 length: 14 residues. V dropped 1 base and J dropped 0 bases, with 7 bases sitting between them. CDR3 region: CASSQAPSSYEQYF. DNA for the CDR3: TGTGCCAGCAGCCAAGCCCCCAGCTCCTACGAGCAGTACTTC.

This chain's CDR3 is CASSVNKGGPWEAFF. The CDR3 DNA reads as TGTGCCAGCAGTGTCAATAAAGGGGGCCCGTGGGAAGCTTTCTTT. The rearrangement links TRBV6-4 to TRBJ1-1, with 7 bases lining up with TRBD1. With 4 bases clipped from V and 8 bases from J, the junction kept 13 bases outside the gene matches. Germline V gene lookup returns CDR1 MRHNA and CDR2 SNTAGT. This CDR3 has 15 amino acids.

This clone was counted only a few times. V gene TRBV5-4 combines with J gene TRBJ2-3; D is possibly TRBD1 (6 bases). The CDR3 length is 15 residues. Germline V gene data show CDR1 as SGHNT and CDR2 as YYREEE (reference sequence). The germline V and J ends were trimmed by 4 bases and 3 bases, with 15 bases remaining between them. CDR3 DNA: TGTGCCAGCAGCATCCAGGGGATAAGTACAGATACGCAGTATTTT. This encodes CASSIQGISTDTQYF.

The CDR3 sequence: CASSQSGARGAASGETQYF. CDR3 coding DNA: TGTGCCAGCAGCCAATCCGGTGCGCGGGGGGCTGCGAGTGGAGAGACCCAGTACTTC. V gene TRBV3-1 (or the pseudogene TRBV3-2) combines with J gene TRBJ2-5, with TRBD2 identical over 8 bases. CDR3 size: 19 residues. The V gene's germline CDR1 is LGHDT and CDR2 YNNKEL (reference sequence). V shed 2 bases and J 4 bases; nucleotides not matched to a gene: 18.

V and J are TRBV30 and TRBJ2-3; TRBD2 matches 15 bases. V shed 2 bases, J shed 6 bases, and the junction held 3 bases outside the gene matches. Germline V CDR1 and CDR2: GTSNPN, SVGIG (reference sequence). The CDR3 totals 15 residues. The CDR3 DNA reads TGTGCCTGGAGTATTGGGACTAGCGGGGGGGATACGCAGTATTTT. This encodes CAWSIGTSGGDTQYF.

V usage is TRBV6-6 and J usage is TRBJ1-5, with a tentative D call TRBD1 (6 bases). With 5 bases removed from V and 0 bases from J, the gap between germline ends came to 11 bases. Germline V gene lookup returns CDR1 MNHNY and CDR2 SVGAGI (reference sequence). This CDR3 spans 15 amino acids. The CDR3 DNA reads TGTGCCAGCAGTAAGGGGGTGGATAGCAATCAGCCCCAGCATTTT. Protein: CASSKGVDSNQPQHF.

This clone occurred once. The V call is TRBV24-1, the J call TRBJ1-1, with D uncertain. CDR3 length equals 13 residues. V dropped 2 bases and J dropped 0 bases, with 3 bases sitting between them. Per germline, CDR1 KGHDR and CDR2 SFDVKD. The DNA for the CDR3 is TGTGCCACCAGTGATTCCGTGAACACTGAAGCTTTCTTT. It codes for CATSDSVNTEAFF.